This is a list of T cell receptor beta chains from one sample in a study of blood T cell repertoires in COVID-19. Assay: immunoSEQ multiplex PCR; the TCRdb copy retains only in-frame clones and omits some. The table lists more than 150,000 clones, around 86% of them singletons. The sequenced sample consisted of peripheral blood. The receptors here all came from a man in his forties with acute or convalescent COVID-19. Both conserved end residues are trimmed from each CDR3.

J: TRBJ2-1; V: TRBV20-1; CDR3: SALPRGQF
J: TRBJ1-3; V: TRBV7-2; CDR3: ASSPGFRRNTIY
J: TRBJ2-1; V: TRBV5-1; CDR3: ASSKPTSGGANEQF
J: TRBJ2-4; V: TRBV4-3; CDR3: ASSLYRGAKNIQY
J: TRBJ2-7; V: TRBV4-1; CDR3: ASSQDNGRFAAQGISYEQY
J: TRBJ1-5; V: TRBV4-1; CDR3: ASSQNLPGQGVSNQPQH
J: TRBJ1-2; V: TRBV6-6; CDR3: ASSPLRDSRLWGVGDGYT
J: TRBJ2-3; V: TRBV5-5; CDR3: ASSLWLDRTWVGTQY
J: TRBJ2-7; V: TRBV29-1; CDR3: SGRGGNTYEQY
J: TRBJ1-5; V: TRBV27; CDR3: ASSLGSNSNQPQH
J: TRBJ2-1; V: TRBV5-1; CDR3: ASSLQGHRGREDEQF
J: TRBJ1-1; V: TRBV28; CDR3: ASSSITGQGRTEAF
J: TRBJ2-3; V: TRBV5-1; CDR3: ASSLAGASTDTQY
J: TRBJ2-3; V: TRBV6-1; CDR3: ASSEWGTSGTDTQY
J: TRBJ1-6; V: TRBV6-6; CDR3: ASAGGSSPLH
J: TRBJ2-7; V: TRBV6-5; CDR3: ASRSPGQPYEQY
J: TRBJ2-7; V: TRBV5-1; CDR3: ASSLGQSYEQY
J: TRBJ2-5; V: TRBV27; CDR3: ASSYRDRVTETQY
J: TRBJ2-7; V: TRBV12-3/TRBV12-4; CDR3: ASSLAGAYEQY
J: TRBJ1-3; V: TRBV4-2; CDR3: ASSQPDRVSGNTIY
J: TRBJ1-2; V: TRBV4-2; CDR3: ASSQAGQFYGYT
J: TRBJ1-4; V: TRBV13; CDR3: ASSLFRGGTNEKLF
J: TRBJ1-1; V: TRBV5-4; CDR3: ASSLARAGDTEAF
J: TRBJ1-4; V: TRBV27; CDR3: ASSLYGTGLTNEKLF
J: TRBJ1-2; V: TRBV4-2; CDR3: ASSQEGAGDIYGYT
J: TRBJ1-6; V: TRBV30; CDR3: AWSQGRNSPLH
J: TRBJ2-7; V: TRBV7-9; CDR3: ASSFRDTLYEQY
J: TRBJ2-7; V: TRBV11-1; CDR3: ASGWTGGNEQY
J: TRBJ1-2; V: TRBV29-1; CDR3: SVEERGAHIYGYT
J: TRBJ2-3; V: TRBV4-1; CDR3: ASSQGWTSGASSTDTQY
J: TRBJ1-1; V: TRBV24-1; CDR3: ATSDPRTGNTEAF
J: TRBJ1-3; V: TRBV7-2; CDR3: ASSLDRGDTIY
J: TRBJ2-5; V: TRBV28; CDR3: ASMSRGVGQETQY
J: TRBJ2-1; V: TRBV6-6; CDR3: ASEGASSYNEQF